Shown below are 5 T cell receptor beta chains from a single sample sequenced in a study of CD4 T cells in relation to SARS-CoV-2 and coronaviruses. This table comes from immunoSEQ multiplex PCR, and its TCRdb copy is limited to in-frame clones, with some not included. The sample has 60,000 or so clones; 94% are singletons. CD4+ T cells from unexposed donors were obtained before the COVID-19 pandemic (2011-2018). Sequencing was done on a sample of naive CD4+ T cells from PBMCs. Subset specified: naive CD4+ T cells isolated by negative enrichment. The receptors shown here come from a human donor in good health.

V and J are TRBV11-2 and TRBJ2-3; D is unresolved. The CDR3 totals 14 residues. CDR1 and CDR2 (germline): SGHAT, FQNNGV. V was clipped by 0 bases and J by 6 bases, with 10 bases between them. This chain's CDR3 is CASSLDSFPDTQYF. Here the CDR3 DNA reads TGTGCCAGCAGCTTAGACTCCTTCCCGGATACGCAGTATTTT.

The chain combines TRBV6-5 with TRBJ2-1; a possible D gene is TRBD2 (6 bases). CDR1 MNHEY and CDR2 SVGAGI come from the germline V gene. The V end lost 0 bases, the J end lost 7 bases, and 16 bases lay between the germline ends. The CDR3 contains 16 residues. CDR3 sequence reads: CASSYSRAAGINEQFF. CDR3 nucleotides: TGTGCCAGCAGTTACTCTAGGGCGGCGGGGATAAATGAGCAGTTCTTC.

This rearrangement joins TRBV28 to TRBJ1-2, with D hard to call. The CDR3 consists of 11 residues. The V gene lost 5 bases and the J gene lost 8 bases, with 9 bases spanning the gap. Germline V gene data show CDR1 as MDHEN and CDR2 as SYDVKM. This CDR3 reads CASSAIRGYTF. For the CDR3, the DNA is TGTGCCAGCAGTGCTATAAGGGGCTACACCTTC.

V gene TRBV5-1 combines with J gene TRBJ1-1; D ambiguous. V was shortened by 0 bases and J by 1 base, with 7 bases between the two germline ends. This CDR3 is built from 14 residues. Germline V gives CDR1 SGHRS, CDR2 YFSETQ. The DNA of the CDR3 is TGCGCCAGCAGCTTGGGGTCCTGGAACACTGAAGCTTTCTTT. Translated: CASSLGSWNTEAFF.

V is TRBV18 and J is TRBJ1-2; TRBD1 aligns across 7 bases. The CDR3 runs to 13 residues. Germline trimming cut 3 bases from V and 8 bases from J; bases unmatched to any gene: 6. CDR1 and CDR2 from the germline V gene are KGHSH and LQKENI. CDR3: CASSPLRGDGYTF. The CDR3 DNA is TGTGCCAGCTCACCTCTCAGGGGGGACGGCTACACCTTC. Supplemented by reference TRBV18 and TRBJ1-2, the full variable domain reads NAGVMQNPRHLVRRRGQEARLRCSPMKGHSHVYWYRQLPEEGLKFMVYLQKENIIDESGMPKERFSAEFPKEGPSILRIQQVVRGDSAAYFCASSPLRGDGYTFGSGTRLTVV.